Listed below are T cell receptor beta chains from one sample, sequenced in a study of shared clonotypes between healthy human individuals. The protocol was immunoSEQ multiplex PCR, while the TCRdb copy is restricted to in-frame clones and leaves out a portion. The sample has 2 million to 2.5 million clones, under 95% seen once. Sequencing was carried out using naive CD4+ T cells from PBMCs. The receptors shown here come from a man younger than 30 in good health. Some clones in this sample may be carry-over from other donors' samples. The CDR3 runs from the conserved cysteine through the conserved F or W.

cdr3_aa j_call v_call
CASSTRLQFF TRBJ2-1 TRBV7-2
CASQGDENEKLFF TRBJ1-4 TRBV6-1
CASSQERQGANEQYF TRBJ2-7 TRBV4-1
CASSLGLAGGRSYEQYF TRBJ2-7 TRBV5-4
CASSFTDEETQYF TRBJ2-5 TRBV5-1
CASGGGVGEQYF TRBJ2-7 TRBV10-1
CASSTGFNERQYF TRBJ2-7 TRBV5-4
CASSYLPGQGRHTIYF TRBJ1-3 TRBV5-6
CASSSGLLRDAFF TRBJ1-1 TRBV7-9
CASSSRVAGTNNEQFF TRBJ2-1 TRBV5-1
CASSLGLAGVSEQYF TRBJ2-7 TRBV7-8
CASTPTGAVGNTIYF TRBJ1-3 TRBV5-1
CSPQRRAGINYEQYF TRBJ2-7 TRBV29-1
CASSLSTVTYEQYF TRBJ2-7 TRBV5-1
CASSSTGVEYGYTF TRBJ1-2 TRBV28
CASSERGGGNQPQHF TRBJ1-5 TRBV6-1
CASSRDWVDGELFF TRBJ2-2 TRBV6-4
CASSPTSTIEQFF TRBJ2-1 TRBV7-3
CASSLWNTIYF TRBJ1-3 TRBV28
CASSSSEPYNSPLHF TRBJ1-6 TRBV5-4
CASSDRDSNQPQHF TRBJ1-5 TRBV19
CASSLPRSYEQYF TRBJ2-7 TRBV6-5
CASSPPPGTGNEQFF TRBJ2-1 TRBV18
CASSPNTDTQYF TRBJ2-3 TRBV7-2
CASRYNRDAALEQYF TRBJ2-5 TRBV6-5